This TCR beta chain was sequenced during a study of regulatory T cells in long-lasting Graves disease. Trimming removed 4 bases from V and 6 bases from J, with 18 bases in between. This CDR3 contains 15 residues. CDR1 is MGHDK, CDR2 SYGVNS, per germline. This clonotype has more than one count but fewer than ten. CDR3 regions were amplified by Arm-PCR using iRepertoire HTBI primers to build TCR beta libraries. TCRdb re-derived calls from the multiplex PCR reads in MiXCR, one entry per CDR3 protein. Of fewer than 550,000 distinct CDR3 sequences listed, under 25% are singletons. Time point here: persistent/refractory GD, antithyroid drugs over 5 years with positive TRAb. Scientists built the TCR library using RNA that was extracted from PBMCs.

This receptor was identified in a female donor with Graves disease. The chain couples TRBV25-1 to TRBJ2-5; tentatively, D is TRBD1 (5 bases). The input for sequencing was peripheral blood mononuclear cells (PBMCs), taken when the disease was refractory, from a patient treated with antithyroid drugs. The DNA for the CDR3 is TGTGCCAGCAGTGGGACACCTCTCGGGCGCAAGACCCAGTACTTC. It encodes CASSGTPLGRKTQYF. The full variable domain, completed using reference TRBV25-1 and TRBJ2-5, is EADIYQTPRYLVIGTGKKITLECSQTMGHDKMYWYQQDPGMELHLIHYSYGVNSTEKGDLSSESTVSRIRTEHFPLTLESARPSHTSQYLCASSGTPLGRKTQYFGPGTRLLVL.